One and the same sample provided the 28 T cell receptor beta chains below, sequenced in a study of T cells after posttransplantation cyclophosphamide. TCRdb keeps only in-frame clones here, not all; method: immunoSEQ multiplex PCR. The table lists about 11,000 clones, 95% of them singletons, with roughly 0.3% in the top ten. The source material was naive CD8+ T cells sorted from PBMCs. The source of these receptors is a young man in good health and a related stem cell transplant donor.

The V gene is TRBV5-1, the J gene TRBJ2-3; 7 bases map to TRBD1. The CDR3 length is 16 residues. With 3 bases clipped from V and 1 base from J, the junction kept 8 bases outside the gene matches. Germline lookup yields CDR1 SGHRS and CDR2 YFSETQ. For the CDR3, the DNA is TGCGCCAGCAGCTCGGACGACAGGGTCCGCACAGATACGCAGTATTTT. It yields the protein CASSSDDRVRTDTQYF. Combining the CDR3 with reference TRBV5-1 and TRBJ2-3 gives the whole variable domain KAGVTQTPRYLIKTRGQQVTLSCSPISGHRSVSWYQQTPGQGLQFLFEYFSETQRNKGNFPGRFSGRQFSNSRSEMNVSTLELGDSALYLCASSSDDRVRTDTQYFGPGTRLTVL.

The V and J genes are TRBV4-3 and TRBJ2-1; 10 nucleotides line up with TRBD1. The V and J ends lost 1 base and 6 bases, in that order; junction bases with no gene match: 6. This CDR3 is built from 16 residues. CDR1 and CDR2 (germline): LGHNA, YSLEER. DNA of the CDR3: TGCGCCAGCAGCCAAGCGACAGGGGGCGATTCCAATGAGCAGTTCTTC. Translated: CASSQATGGDSNEQFF.

This clone was seen just once. This chain joins TRBV28 and TRBJ2-3; D gene uncertain. The V end lost 5 bases, the J end lost 6 bases, and 6 bases lay between the germline ends. Germline V CDR1 and CDR2: MDHEN, SYDVKM. The CDR3 extends over 11 amino acids. The DNA for the CDR3 is TGTGCCAGCAGTCCCGCGGATACGCAGTATTTT. Protein product: CASSPADTQYF.

V and J are TRBV5-1 and TRBJ1-3; D is undetermined. Germline V CDR1 and CDR2: SGHRS, YFSETQ. Trimming took off 3 bases at V and 0 bases at J, with 16 bases between the two ends. CDR3 length equals 17 residues. CDR3 bases: TGCGCCAGCAGCTCATCGGCGGAGACCCTCTCTGGAAACACCATATATTTT. This gives the protein CASSSSAETLSGNTIYF.

The chain has TRBV6-4 and TRBJ1-1; 11 nucleotides match TRBD1. V dropped 2 bases and J dropped 5; count of bases not matched to a gene: 7. This CDR3 contains 16 residues. CDR1 MRHNA and CDR2 SNTAGT come from the germline V gene. The CDR3 sequence: CASSDGQGARRTEAFF. The CDR3, as DNA: TGTGCCAGCAGTGACGGACAGGGGGCAAGAAGGACTGAAGCTTTCTTT.

The genes are TRBV5-5 and TRBJ1-2; D is unclear. This CDR3 has 13 amino acids. Between the trimmed V and J ends, which lost 0 bases and 5 bases, there was a span of 8 bases. The germline CDR1 and CDR2 sequences are SGHKS and YYEKEE (reference sequence). CDR3 in DNA: TGTGCCAGCAGCTTGGAACCAGGTTATGGCTACACCTTC. Its translation: CASSLEPGYGYTF. Variable domain in full (rest from reference TRBV5-5 and TRBJ1-2): DAGVTQSPTHLIKTRGQQVTLRCSPISGHKSVSWYQQVLGQGPQFIFQYYEKEERGRGNFPDRFSARQFPNYSSELNVNALLLGDSALYLCASSLEPGYGYTFGSGTRLTVV.

The rearrangement joins TRBV27 to TRBJ2-2; D may be TRBD1 (5 bases). Germline assignment: CDR1 MNHEY and CDR2 SMNVEV (reference sequence). Trimming removed 4 bases from V and 6 bases from J, with 9 bases in between. This CDR3 is 13 amino acids long. The CDR3 region is CASSSLGAGELFF. The CDR3 DNA reads TGTGCCAGCAGTTCCCTAGGGGCCGGGGAGCTGTTTTTT.

This chain joins TRBV11-2 and TRBJ1-4; 7 nucleotides match TRBD1. Per germline, CDR1 SGHAT and CDR2 FQNNGV. V was clipped by 0 bases and J by 7 bases; unmatched bases: 8. The CDR3 is made up of 16 amino acids. The CDR3 reads CASSLDLTGRAEKLFF. Written as DNA, the CDR3 is TGTGCCAGCAGCTTAGACCTGACAGGGCGCGCTGAAAAACTGTTTTTT.

V usage is TRBV18 and J usage is TRBJ2-5; D is possibly TRBD1 (5 bases). The J call is uncertain, as TRBJ2-7 better fits the DNA end. This CDR3 is built from 16 residues. From germline, CDR1 is KGHSH and CDR2 LQKENI. CDR3 DNA: TGTGCCAGCTCACCTAATAGGGGTAGGGAACACTACGAGCAGTACTTC. Translating it yields CASSPNRGREHYEQYF.

The chain joins TRBV27 to TRBJ1-2, with 10 bases aligning to TRBD1. The CDR3 is 14 amino acids. J lost 7 bases, V lost 5 bases, and 7 bases had no gene match. Germline lookup yields CDR1 MNHEY and CDR2 SMNVEV (reference sequence). The CDR3 protein is CASSTTGGLGGYTF. The CDR3 DNA sequence: TGTGCCAGCAGTACGACAGGGGGCTTAGGTGGCTACACCTTC.

The V and J genes are TRBV7-9 and TRBJ2-7, with a possible D match to TRBD1 (5 bases). The CDR3 totals 18 residues. Germline CDR1 and CDR2: SEHNR and FQNEAQ (reference sequence). Trimming took 5 bases from V and 1 from J, leaving 24 bases between them. CDR3 in DNA: TGTGCCAGCAGCCCAAGCCCCCTCCAGGGTTCCTTATCCTACGAGCAGTACTTC. Amino acid sequence: CASSPSPLQGSLSYEQYF.

The V gene is TRBV6-5, the J gene TRBJ1-3, with a possible D match to TRBD1 (5 bases). Germline values: CDR1 MNHEY, CDR2 SVGAGI. The CDR3 consists of 13 residues. V was clipped by 5 bases and J by 2 bases, with 7 bases between them. CDR3 DNA: TGTGCCAGCAGTCCCAGGGCTGGAAACACCATATATTTT. As protein: CASSPRAGNTIYF.

CDR3 nucleotides: TGTGCCAGCAGCCCCTCCCACAGACTAGCGGGGGCATACAATGAGCAGTTCTTC. Translated: CASSPSHRLAGAYNEQFF. The chain is built from TRBV7-8 and TRBJ2-1, with 12 bases identical to TRBD2. The CDR3 covers 18 residues. Germline V gene data show CDR1 as SGHVS and CDR2 as FQNEAQ. The V gene end was trimmed by 5 bases and the J gene end by 4 bases; junction bases not matched to a gene: 12.

The CDR3 reads CAASQANTGELFF. CDR3 nucleotides: TGTGCCGCATCACAGGCGAACACCGGGGAGCTGTTTTTT. V usage is TRBV28 and J usage is TRBJ2-2; D possibly corresponds to TRBD1 (5 bases). CDR3 size: 13 residues. Trimming stripped 11 bases from V and 0 bases from J, with 10 bases between. The germline CDR1 and CDR2 sequences are MDHEN and SYDVKM.

The chain couples TRBV10-1 to TRBJ2-5, with 10 positions matching TRBD1. The CDR3 spans 13 residues. Losses at the gene ends were 2 bases for V and 6 bases for J; bases not matched to a gene: 0. Looked up from germline, CDR1 is WNHNN and CDR2 is SYGVQD (reference sequence). The CDR3: CASSEDRGQTQYF. The CDR3 DNA is TGCGCCAGCAGTGAGGACAGGGGGCAGACCCAGTACTTC.

Worth noting for this clone: Additional DNA sequences in this sample encode the identical CDR3. The V and J genes are TRBV27 and TRBJ1-1; D unclear. Germline CDR1 MNHEY, CDR2 SMNVEV (reference sequence). The CDR3 extends over 13 amino acids. V lost 5 bases and J lost 8, with 15 bases in between. The chain's CDR3 is CASSAPRGTEAFF. In DNA, the CDR3 is TGTGCCAGCAGTGCCCCTCGGGGAACCGAAGCTTTCTTT.

The V and J genes are TRBV7-2 and TRBJ1-6; D perhaps matches TRBD1 (5 bases). Trimming left V 0 bases short and J 1 base short, with 10 bases between. CDR1 SGHTA and CDR2 FQGNSA come from the germline V gene. CDR3 length: 17 residues. The CDR3 spells CASSLAPGVSYNSPLHF. In DNA, the CDR3 is TGTGCCAGCAGCTTAGCCCCGGGGGTTTCCTATAATTCACCCCTCCACTTT.

In DNA, the CDR3 is TGTGCCAGCTCACCAGGGACAGGGGACACCGGGGAGCTGTTTTTT. It yields the protein CASSPGTGDTGELFF. This chain links TRBV18 with TRBJ2-2; TRBD1 matches at 10 bases. Germline assignment: CDR1 KGHSH and CDR2 LQKENI. Unmatched junction bases numbered 0, after V lost 2 bases and J lost 3 bases. CDR3 length equals 15 residues.

Turning to this clone: A junction end diverges from the germline sequence, so it may reflect a read error. The rearrangement uses TRBV4-2 and TRBJ2-7, with D maybe TRBD1 (7 bases). This CDR3 region has 14 residues. The germline CDR1 and CDR2 sequences are LGHNA and YNFKEQ. Here the CDR3 DNA reads TGTGCCAGCAGCCCAGTTCTCTCAGGGGGGACAGAAAACTTC. Its protein is CASSPVLSGGTENF.

The rearrangement joins TRBV5-1 to TRBJ2-3; TRBD2 agrees at 7 bases. J gave up 6 bases and V 4 bases, and 5 bases lay outside the gene matches. The germline V gene encodes CDR1 SGHRS and CDR2 YFSETQ. The CDR3 runs to 13 residues. CDR3 amino acids: CASSPGLVDTQYF. As DNA, the CDR3 is TGCGCCAGCAGCCCAGGACTAGTTGATACGCAGTATTTT.

The gene calls are TRBV27 and TRBJ2-2, with D tentatively TRBD2 (6 bases). Germline loops: CDR1 MNHEY, CDR2 SMNVEV (reference sequence). V was pared by 3 bases and J by 4 bases, with 15 bases between. CDR3 size: 16 residues. The CDR3 is CASSFGSGRITGELFF. The CDR3 nucleotides are TGTGCCAGCAGTTTCGGTTCAGGGAGGATCACCGGGGAGCTGTTTTTT.

The gene calls are TRBV11-2 and TRBJ1-2; the match to TRBD1 covers 7 bases. The germline V gene encodes CDR1 SGHAT and CDR2 FQNNGV. V shed 1 base and J 5 bases; nucleotides not matched to a gene: 4. The CDR3 is made up of 14 amino acids. CDR3 in DNA: TGTGCCAGCAGCTTAGTGGGGACAGAGTATGGCTACACCTTC. Translating gives CASSLVGTEYGYTF.

The rearrangement joins TRBV5-1 to TRBJ2-2; 12 nucleotides match TRBD2. The V gene end was trimmed by 4 bases and the J gene end by 2 bases; junction bases not matched to a gene: 3. This CDR3 region has 16 residues. Germline CDR1 is SGHRS and CDR2 is YFSETQ. CDR3 sequence: CASSMTSGGNTGELFF. The CDR3 DNA is TGCGCCAGCAGCATGACTAGCGGGGGCAACACCGGGGAGCTGTTTTTT.

This rearrangement joins TRBV9 to TRBJ2-7; perhaps TRBD2 as D (5 bases). The CDR3 is 13 amino acids. Germline lookup yields CDR1 SGDLS and CDR2 YYNGEE. The germline V and J ends were trimmed by 4 bases and 1 base, with 9 bases remaining between them. The chain's CDR3 is CASSPPGSYEQYF. CDR3 nucleotides: TGTGCCAGCAGCCCCCCGGGGTCCTACGAGCAGTACTTC.

This chain links TRBV2 with TRBJ1-2; 7 bases agree with TRBD1. The V gene end was trimmed by 9 bases and the J gene end by 8 bases; junction bases not matched to a gene: 15. This CDR3 has 14 amino acids. The V gene's germline CDR1 is SNHLY and CDR2 FYNNEI. The CDR3 DNA sequence: TGTGCCAGAAAAGGCCGGGACAGAGAGATCGGCTACACCTTC. This translates into CARKGRDREIGYTF.

The chain is built from TRBV6-5 and TRBJ2-5; 8 bases agree with TRBD1. The last part of the DNA fits TRBJ2-7 better; the J call may be wrong. The CDR3 is 14 residues long. Germline V lookup: CDR1 MNHEY, CDR2 SVGAGI. CDR3 bases: TGTGCCAGCAGTTCCGGGACAGGCGTGGACGAGCAGTACTTC. Its protein is CASSSGTGVDEQYF.

This clone was seen once. The genes are TRBV7-8 and TRBJ1-2; D unresolved. CDR3 size: 13 residues. CDR1 SGHVS and CDR2 FQNEAQ come from the germline V gene. V gave up 5 bases and J gave up 2 bases, with 9 bases separating them. The CDR3 DNA reads TGTGCCAGCAGCGGCCCATCCAACTATGGCTACACCTTC. Residues: CASSGPSNYGYTF.

The genes are TRBV7-9 and TRBJ2-3; TRBD1 agrees at 9 bases. Trimming cost V 5 bases and J 4 bases; bases outside gene matches: 7. Germline CDR1 SEHNR, CDR2 FQNEAQ (reference sequence). This CDR3 has 15 residues. The CDR3 DNA reads as TGTGCCAGCAGCAAAACGACAGGGGGGCCAGATACGCAGTATTTT. Amino acids: CASSKTTGGPDTQYF.